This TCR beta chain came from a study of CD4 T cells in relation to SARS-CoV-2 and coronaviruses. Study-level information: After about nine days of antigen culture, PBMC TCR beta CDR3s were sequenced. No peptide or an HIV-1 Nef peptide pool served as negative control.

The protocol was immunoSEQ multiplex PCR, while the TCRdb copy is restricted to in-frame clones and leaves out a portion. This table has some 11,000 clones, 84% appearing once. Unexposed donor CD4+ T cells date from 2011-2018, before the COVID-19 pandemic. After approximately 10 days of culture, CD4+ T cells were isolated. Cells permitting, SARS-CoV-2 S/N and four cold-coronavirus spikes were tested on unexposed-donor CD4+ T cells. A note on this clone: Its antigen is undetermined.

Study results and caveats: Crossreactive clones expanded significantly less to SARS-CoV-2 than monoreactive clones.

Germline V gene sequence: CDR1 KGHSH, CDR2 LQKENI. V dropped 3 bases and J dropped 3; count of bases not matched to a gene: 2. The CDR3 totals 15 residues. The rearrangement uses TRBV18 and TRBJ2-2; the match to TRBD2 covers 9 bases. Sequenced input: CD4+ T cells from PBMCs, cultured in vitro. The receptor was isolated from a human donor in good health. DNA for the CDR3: TGTGCCAGCTCACCTAGCGGGGGTGACACCGGGGAGCTGTTTTTT. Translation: CASSPSGGDTGELFF.